What follows describes a single TCR beta chain. The antigen remains undetermined. V lost 4 bases, J lost 3 bases, and 8 bases stayed unmatched. CDR1 LNHDA and CDR2 SQIVND come from the germline V gene (reference sequence). CDR3 length equals 16 residues. This sample was included in a study of vaccination effects on CD4 cells after COVID-19. Study summary: Each participant received a vaccine that was either BNT162b2 or mRNA-1273, given as two doses.

The method was immunoSEQ multiplex PCR; TCRdb's version includes in-frame clones alone and lacks a portion of them. The table records approximately 44,000 clones, 77% of them present only once. Sequencing in the ViraFEST assay came after antigen-specific CD4+ T cells had been expanded with viral peptide pools, which were used to stimulate PBMC. The authors isolated CD4+ T cells after roughly 10 days of culture. Absence of prior SARS-CoV-2 infection characterized the vaccine recipients, who showed negative nucleocapsid antibodies. The culture medium for two million PBMC per well included approximately 10 IU/ml IL-2 and around 9.9 ug/ml peptides. Half-medium changes using IL-2 medium occurred on days 3 and 7.

V is TRBV19 and J is TRBJ2-5; 10 nucleotides agree with TRBD2. The receptor comes from a human donor who received a COVID-19 vaccine. This specimen consisted of CD4+ T cells from PBMCs cultured with HCoV-NL63 spike peptides, obtained before COVID-19 vaccination. DNA of the CDR3: TGTGCCAGTAGTAAAGGATTTAGCGGGGGGAAAGAGACCCAGTACTTC. Protein sequence: CASSKGFSGGKETQYF.